The next 16 T cell receptor beta chains were all read from a single sample in a study of T cell responses to AZD1222 COVID-19 vaccine. Assay: immunoSEQ multiplex PCR; the TCRdb copy retains only in-frame clones and omits some. The sample holds 95,000 to 110,000 clones, around 90% seen once. This specimen was peripheral blood, taken on day 0 of AZD1222 vaccination. These receptor sequences come from an adult in good health.

The V and J genes are TRBV2 and TRBJ2-3; TRBD2 agrees at 14 bases. Germline CDR1 is SNHLY and CDR2 is FYNNEI. J was trimmed by 5 bases and V by 6 bases; bases with no gene match: 1. The CDR3 loop spans 14 amino acids. The chain's CDR3 is CASSGTSGGDTQYF. The DNA for the CDR3 is TGTGCCAGCAGCGGGACTAGCGGGGGAGATACGCAGTATTTT.

This clone is a singleton in its sample. This chain links TRBV11-3 with TRBJ2-2, with D hard to call. V dropped 5 bases and J dropped 2 bases, with 15 bases sitting between them. The CDR3 spans 16 residues. Germline V CDR1 and CDR2: SGHNT, YENEEA. As DNA, the CDR3 is TGTGCCAGCAGCCCCGGTATGACGGGTAACACCGGGGAGCTGTTTTTT. Translating gives CASSPGMTGNTGELFF.

The chain employs TRBV6-1 and TRBJ2-1; 11 bases align to TRBD1. Germline CDR1 and CDR2: MNHNS and SASEGT. Unmatched junction bases numbered 7, after V lost 2 bases and J lost 7 bases. The CDR3 totals 16 residues. The CDR3 region is CASSETPGQGANEQFF. DNA for the CDR3: TGTGCCAGCAGTGAAACCCCAGGACAGGGGGCTAATGAGCAGTTCTTC.

The chain is built from TRBV3-1 (or the pseudogene TRBV3-2) and TRBJ2-1, with TRBD2 matching 8 bases. From germline, CDR1 is LGHDT and CDR2 YNNKEL (reference sequence). V lost 1 base and J lost 0; bases outside the gene matches: 14. This CDR3 is built from 20 residues. The DNA of the CDR3 is TGTGCCAGCAGCCAAGTCGGTATCCGCACTAGCGGTGGCTCCTACAATGAGCAGTTCTTC. Protein: CASSQVGIRTSGGSYNEQFF.

The J gene is TRBJ2-7, the V gene TRBV27; TRBD2 matches 8 bases. CDR1 is MNHEY, CDR2 SMNVEV, per germline (reference sequence). CDR3 length equals 15 residues. Trimming cost V 3 bases and J 3 bases; bases outside gene matches: 7. CDR3 sequence (DNA): TGTGCCAGCAGTTTGGCGGGGGGCAGTTTCTACGAGCAGTACTTC. Translated, it gives CASSLAGGSFYEQYF.

V usage is TRBV6-1 and J usage is TRBJ1-4, with D maybe TRBD1 (6 bases). Trimming took 2 bases from V and 0 from J, leaving 10 bases between them. CDR1 and CDR2 from the germline V gene are MNHNS and SASEGT. CDR3 length: 16 amino acids. CDR3 sequence: CASSEYRETTNEKLFF. For the CDR3, the DNA is TGTGCCAGCAGTGAATACAGGGAAACAACTAATGAAAAACTGTTTTTT.

This chain links TRBV15 with TRBJ2-1, with 12 nucleotides matching TRBD1. Trimming removed 0 bases from V and 15 bases from J; junction bases left unmatched: 9. This CDR3 contains 15 residues. The germline V gene encodes CDR1 LNHNV and CDR2 YYDKDF (reference sequence). The DNA of the CDR3 is TGTGCCACCAGCAGAGATCCGACCGGGACAGGGGGCCTGTTCTTC. Translating it yields CATSRDPTGTGGLFF. Based on the CDR3 plus reference TRBV15 and TRBJ2-1, the full variable domain is DAMVIQNPRYQVTQFGKPVTLSCSQTLNHNVMYWYQQKSSQAPKLLFHYYDKDFNNEADTPDNFQSRRPNTSFCFLDIRSPGLGDTAMYLCATSRDPTGTGGLFFGPGTRLTVL.

This chain connects TRBV18 to TRBJ1-3; D is possibly TRBD1 (6 bases). Germline lookup yields CDR1 KGHSH and CDR2 LQKENI. The CDR3 runs 18 residues. V was cut by 3 bases and J by 1 base, with 19 bases left in between. As DNA, the CDR3 is TGTGCCAGCTCACCCCCCGGGGGCCCTCAGGAGTCTGGAAACACCATATATTTT. This sequence encodes CASSPPGGPQESGNTIYF.

This sequence joins TRBV30 and TRBJ2-5; 13 bases are a match to TRBD2. This CDR3 is 16 amino acids long. Germline-derived CDR1 and CDR2 are GTSNPN and SVGIG (reference sequence). J was trimmed by 5 bases and V by 0 bases; bases with no gene match: 6. The CDR3 DNA sequence: TGTGCCTGGAGTGTCGGGACTAGCGGGGTACGGGAGACCCAGTACTTC. Protein sequence: CAWSVGTSGVRETQYF.

The chain carries TRBV4-3 and TRBJ2-4; D is unclear. This CDR3 spans 13 amino acids. Per germline, CDR1 LGHNA and CDR2 YSLEER. The V end lost 0 bases, the J end lost 7 bases, and 7 bases lay between the germline ends. The CDR3 DNA sequence: TGCGCCAGCAGCCAAGATACGAGGAACATTCAGTACTTC. This gives the protein CASSQDTRNIQYF.

This chain uses TRBV11-2 with TRBJ2-1, with D tentatively TRBD1 (5 bases). V was pared by 1 base and J by 7 bases, with 17 bases between. The germline CDR1 and CDR2 sequences are SGHAT and FQNNGV. This CDR3 contains 16 residues. Here the CDR3 reads CASSLGGLLTFNEQFF. The CDR3 nucleotides are TGTGCCAGCAGCTTAGGGGGCCTCCTGACGTTTAATGAGCAGTTCTTC.

The chain recombines TRBV7-9 with TRBJ2-1, with D maybe TRBD2 (5 bases). Germline CDR1 SEHNR, CDR2 FQNEAQ (reference sequence). Trimming took off 5 bases at V and 10 bases at J, with 9 bases between the two ends. The CDR3 has 11 residues. CDR3 coding DNA: TGTGCCAGCAGCCCCGACTACGAGCAGTTCTTC. Translation gives CASSPDYEQFF.

The chain employs TRBV30 and TRBJ2-5; 11 nucleotides agree with TRBD2. Germline loops: CDR1 GTSNPN, CDR2 SVGIG (reference sequence). The CDR3 is 14 residues long. The V segment lost 4 bases and the J segment 4 bases; nucleotides outside the gene matches: 5. The CDR3 here is CAWIIAGGPETQYF. CDR3 DNA sequence: TGTGCCTGGATCATAGCGGGGGGGCCAGAGACCCAGTACTTC.

The CDR3: CASSEYRTPYEQYF. The CDR3 nucleotides read TGTGCCAGCAGTGAATACAGGACCCCCTACGAGCAGTACTTC. V and J are TRBV6-1 and TRBJ2-7; D is possibly TRBD1 (5 bases). CDR1 and CDR2 (germline): MNHNS, SASEGT. Between the trimmed V and J ends, which lost 2 bases and 2 bases, there was a span of 10 bases. The CDR3 is made up of 14 amino acids.

The CDR3 region is CASKGEMNTEAFF. The CDR3 nucleotides are TGTGCCAGCAAAGGTGAGATGAACACTGAAGCTTTCTTT. This chain joins TRBV2 and TRBJ1-1; D unresolved. This CDR3 is built from 13 residues. The germline gives CDR1 SNHLY, CDR2 FYNNEI. V was clipped by 7 bases and J by 0 bases, with 9 bases between them. The whole variable domain, filled in from reference TRBV2 and TRBJ1-1, reads EPEVTQTPSHQVTQMGQEVILRCVPISNHLYFYWYRQILGQKVEFLVSFYNNEISEKSEIFDDQFSVERPDGSNFTLKIRSTKLEDSAMYFCASKGEMNTEAFFGQGTRLTVV.

As for this clone: The sample has other DNA sequences that encode this CDR3 too. The rearrangement links TRBV7-9 to TRBJ1-5, with 8 bases lining up with TRBD1. V gave up 5 bases and J gave up 6 bases; unmatched junction bases: 6. Looked up from germline, CDR1 is SEHNR and CDR2 is FQNEAQ (reference sequence). CDR3 size: 14 residues. The CDR3 DNA follows: TGTGCCAGCAGCCTCGGACAGGGAGGTCAGCCCCAGCATTTT. It is translated as CASSLGQGGQPQHF.